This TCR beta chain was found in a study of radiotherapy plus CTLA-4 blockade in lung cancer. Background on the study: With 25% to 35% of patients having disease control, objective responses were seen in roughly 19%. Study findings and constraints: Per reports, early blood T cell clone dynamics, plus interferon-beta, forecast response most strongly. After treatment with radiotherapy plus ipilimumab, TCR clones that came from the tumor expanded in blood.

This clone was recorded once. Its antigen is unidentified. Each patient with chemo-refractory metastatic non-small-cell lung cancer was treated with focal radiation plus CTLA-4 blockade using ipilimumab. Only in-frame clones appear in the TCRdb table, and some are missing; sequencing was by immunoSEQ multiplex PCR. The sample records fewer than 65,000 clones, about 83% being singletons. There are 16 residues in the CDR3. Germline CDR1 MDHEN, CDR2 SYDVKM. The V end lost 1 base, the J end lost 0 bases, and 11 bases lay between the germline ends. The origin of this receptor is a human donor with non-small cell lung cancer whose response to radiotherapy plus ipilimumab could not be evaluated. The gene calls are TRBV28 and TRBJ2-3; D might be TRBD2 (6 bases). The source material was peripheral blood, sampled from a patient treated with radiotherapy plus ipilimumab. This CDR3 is CASSLFGGISTDTQYF. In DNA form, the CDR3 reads TGTGCCAGCAGTTTATTTGGGGGGATTAGCACAGATACGCAGTATTTT.